This entry lists 23 T cell receptor beta chains sequenced from one sample in a study of blood T cells in healthy people across ages. Combining a sample-barcoded 5' primer with a J-beta primer mix, a second PCR ran for roughly 7 to 12 cycles. TCRdb reprocessed the 5' RACE reads via MiXCR and lists one record per CDR3 protein. The repertoire holds more than 750,000 distinct CDR3 sequences, with 25% to 35% as singletons. Separately, the same data were catalogued under a study of T cells of mothers and their children.

The specimen was blood. These receptors were obtained from a woman aged 35 to 49 in good health.

The chain joins TRBV27 to TRBJ1-2; 8 nucleotides agree with TRBD1. The germline V gene encodes CDR1 MNHEY and CDR2 SMNVEV (reference sequence). V shed 3 bases and J 8 bases; nucleotides not matched to a gene: 11. CDR3 length: 15 amino acids. The CDR3 DNA reads TGTGCCAGCAGTTTTGCCACGGCAGGGGGCGGCGGCTACACCTTC. It codes for CASSFATAGGGGYTF.

A few counts support this clonotype. This may be a read error: a much more frequent sequence differs by one nucleotide. This chain joins TRBV12-3 or TRBV12-4 and TRBJ1-1; D is undetermined. Trimming took 6 bases from V and 2 from J, leaving 13 bases between them. The CDR3 totals 14 residues. The DNA of the CDR3 is TGTGCCAGCAGCCTCCAGGCAGCTAACACTGAAGCTTTCTTT. The encoded protein is CASSLQAANTEAFF.

This clonotype was observed a handful of times. The V gene is TRBV6-5, the J gene TRBJ1-4; TRBD1 matches 7 bases. V dropped 5 bases and J dropped 3; count of bases not matched to a gene: 9. This CDR3 comprises 16 residues. Germline V gene sequence: CDR1 MNHEY, CDR2 SVGAGI. CDR3 DNA sequence: TGTGCCAGCAGTACAGGGGTTCGGTACCCTAATGAAAAACTGTTTTTT. Protein: CASSTGVRYPNEKLFF.

In the case of this clonotype: Given a much more abundant clone one base away, this may be a read error. The V and J genes are TRBV5-1 and TRBJ2-7, with 9 bases identical to TRBD1. Germline values: CDR1 SGHRS, CDR2 YFSETQ. After removal of 3 bases from V and 7 bases from J, the junction contained 8 bases not matched to a gene. The CDR3 spans 14 residues. The CDR3 is CASSSGTGRREQYF. In DNA, the CDR3 is TGCGCCAGCAGCTCCGGGACAGGGCGTCGGGAGCAGTACTTC. The whole variable domain, filled in from reference TRBV5-1 and TRBJ2-7, reads KAGVTQTPRYLIKTRGQQVTLSCSPISGHRSVSWYQQTPGQGLQFLFEYFSETQRNKGNFPGRFSGRQFSNSRSEMNVSTLELGDSALYLCASSSGTGRREQYFGPGTRLTVT.

CDR3 protein: CASSLSHRGNYGYTF. The DNA for the CDR3 is TGTGCCAGCAGCTTATCCCACAGGGGAAACTATGGCTACACCTTC. The V and J genes are TRBV7-2 and TRBJ1-2; 7 bases agree with TRBD1. The CDR3 consists of 15 residues. Germline V gives CDR1 SGHTA, CDR2 FQGNSA. After removal of 2 bases from V and 2 bases from J, the junction contained 5 bases not matched to a gene.

This rearrangement joins TRBV19 to TRBJ2-3; a weak D match, TRBD1 (5 bases). This CDR3 spans 13 amino acids. Trimming removed 2 bases from V and 5 bases from J, with 8 bases in between. In germline, CDR1 is LNHDA, CDR2 SQIVND (reference sequence). In DNA, the CDR3 is TGTGCCAGTAGTATATCAAGGGGAGATACGCAGTATTTT. This encodes CASSISRGDTQYF.

This clonotype was seen at least ten times. This sequence joins TRBV25-1 and TRBJ2-7; possibly TRBD2 for D (5 bases). CDR1 and CDR2 (germline): MGHDK, SYGVNS. V lost 3 bases and J lost 0, with 9 bases in between. The CDR3 has 14 amino acids. This chain's CDR3 is CASSDGKSSYEQYF. CDR3 coding DNA: TGTGCCAGCAGTGACGGGAAAAGCTCCTACGAGCAGTACTTC.

The chain joins TRBV12-3 or TRBV12-4 to TRBJ2-1, with D maybe TRBD2 (7 bases). The germline V and J ends were trimmed by 5 bases and 3 bases, with 14 bases remaining between them. This CDR3 has 15 amino acids. DNA of the CDR3: TGTGCCAGCAGTGAAAAGGGGGAGGGCTACAATGAGCAGTTCTTC. It is translated as CASSEKGEGYNEQFF.

The V gene is TRBV20-1, the J gene TRBJ1-5; 7 nucleotides line up with TRBD1. There are 16 residues in the CDR3. V lost 6 bases, J lost 3 bases, and 14 bases stayed unmatched. The V gene's germline CDR1 is DFQATT and CDR2 SNEGSKA (reference sequence). The CDR3 reads CSAPFPTGHNNQPQHF. CDR3 in DNA: TGCAGTGCCCCATTCCCGACAGGGCACAACAATCAGCCCCAGCATTTT.

The chain uses TRBV6-5 and TRBJ2-1, with 12 bases lining up with TRBD2. Germline trimming cut 0 bases from V and 3 bases from J; bases unmatched to any gene: 12. The germline V gene encodes CDR1 MNHEY and CDR2 SVGAGI. The CDR3 is 20 residues long. The CDR3 DNA reads TGTGCCAGCAGTTACTCGTATTCGAGGACTAGCGGGGAGTTCTACAATGAGCAGTTCTTC. It specifies CASSYSYSRTSGEFYNEQFF.

CDR3 amino acids: CASSLGPSIVFTQYF. The DNA of the CDR3 is TGTGCCAGCAGCTTAGGCCCCTCTATAGTGTTTACGCAGTATTTT. The genes are TRBV7-2 and TRBJ2-3; D uncertain. The germline CDR1 and CDR2 sequences are SGHTA and FQGNSA. Trimming took off 1 base at V and 8 bases at J, with 16 bases between the two ends. CDR3 length: 15 amino acids. The full variable domain, rest sourced from reference TRBV7-2 and TRBJ2-3, is GAGVSQSPSNKVTEKGKDVELRCDPISGHTALYWYRQSLGQGLEFLIYFQGNSAPDKSGLPSDRFSAERTGGSVSTLTIQRTQQEDSAVYLCASSLGPSIVFTQYFGPGTRLTVL.

This clonotype showed up just a few times. The V and J genes are TRBV5-1 and TRBJ2-3; D remains unclear. The CDR3 is made up of 11 amino acids. Trimming shortened V by 6 bases and J by 6 bases, and 8 bases separated the two germline ends. Per germline, CDR1 SGHRS and CDR2 YFSETQ. The CDR3 sequence is CASKNSDTQYF. The CDR3 DNA follows: TGCGCCAGCAAAAACTCCGATACGCAGTATTTT.

A note on this clonotype: Mismatch with germline at one junction end may stem from a read error. The genes are TRBV29-1 and TRBJ2-7, with D perhaps TRBD1 (6 bases). Germline CDR1 SQVTM, CDR2 ANQGSEA. CDR3 length: 13 amino acids. The DNA of the CDR3 is TGCAGCGTTGAGGGACATGGCTCCTGCGAGCAGTACTTC. Its translation: CSVEGHGSCEQYF.

The genes are TRBV30 and TRBJ1-2; no clear D. This CDR3 has 16 residues. V lost 0 bases, J lost 0 bases, and 14 bases lay in between. In germline, CDR1 is GTSNPN, CDR2 SVGIG (reference sequence). In nucleotides, the CDR3 is TGTGCCTGGAGTGTTCGGGCAGGCCGGGCTAACTATGGCTACACCTTC. This gives the protein CAWSVRAGRANYGYTF.

This clonotype was counted at least ten times. The chain couples TRBV7-9 to TRBJ2-6; 9 bases fit TRBD1. CDR1 SEHNR and CDR2 FQNEAQ come from the germline V gene (reference sequence). The CDR3 contains 18 residues. The J segment lost 0 bases and the V segment lost 5 bases, leaving 8 bases of the junction unmatched. As DNA, the CDR3 is TGTGCCAGCAGCCCCGGGACAGGGCTAGGCTCTGGGGCCAACGTCCTGACTTTC. It codes for CASSPGTGLGSGANVLTF.

This clonotype was detected ten times or more. V is TRBV12-3 or TRBV12-4 and J is TRBJ2-5; 15 bases line up with TRBD2. The CDR3 contains 14 residues. The J segment lost 13 bases and the V segment lost 6 bases, leaving 9 bases of the junction unmatched. CDR3 protein: CASRDSGTSGGLYF. As DNA, the CDR3 is TGTGCCAGCAGGGATTCCGGGACTAGCGGGGGGTTGTACTTC.

This rearrangement joins TRBV29-1 to TRBJ1-2, with D perhaps matching TRBD1 (5 bases). Germline V gene lookup returns CDR1 SQVTM and CDR2 ANQGSEA. V lost 4 bases to trimming and J lost 3 bases, with 18 bases between them. This CDR3 is 15 amino acids long. CDR3 amino acids: CSVVGGEAAYYGYTF. The CDR3 bases are TGCAGCGTTGTTGGGGGGGAAGCCGCCTACTATGGCTACACCTTC.

The chain links TRBV4-3 to TRBJ2-1; D tentatively fits TRBD1 or TRBD2 (6 bases each). The CDR3 loop spans 17 amino acids. The V gene's germline CDR1 is LGHNA and CDR2 YSLEER. Trimming pared 1 base from V and 5 bases from J, leaving 18 bases between. CDR3 amino acids: CASSQGPPGARDNEQFF. The CDR3 nucleotides read TGCGCCAGCAGCCAAGGCCCACCGGGGGCCAGGGACAATGAGCAGTTCTTC.

This clonotype was counted a few times. The J gene is TRBJ1-2, the V gene TRBV6-6; TRBD1 is a possible D gene (5 bases). This CDR3 has 11 amino acids. With 5 bases removed from V and 7 bases from J, the gap between germline ends came to 8 bases. From germline, CDR1 is MNHNY and CDR2 SVGAGI (reference sequence). The CDR3 region is CASSLDIGYTF. DNA for the CDR3: TGTGCCAGCAGTCTGGACATTGGCTACACCTTC.

Worth noting for this clonotype: The germline gene is not matched at one end of the junction; a read error may be the cause. V gene TRBV20-1 combines with J gene TRBJ1-1; 7 positions match TRBD1. This CDR3 region has 18 residues. The germline V gene has CDR1 DFQATT and CDR2 SNEGSKA (reference sequence). The DNA for the CDR3 is TGCAGTGCTAGAGATCTCCGTAGACAGGGACTTAAGGGGACTGAAACTTTCTTT. This gives the protein CSARDLRRQGLKGTETFF.

About this clonotype itself: A read error may produce the germline difference seen at one junction end. The genes are TRBV7-7 and TRBJ2-5; no clear D gene. The V gene's germline CDR1 is SSHAT and CDR2 FNYEAQ (reference sequence). This CDR3 region has 14 residues. The CDR3 DNA is TGTGCTAGCAGTAGCAACTGGCAACAAGAGACCCAGTACTTC. This gives the protein CASSSNWQQETQYF.

On this clonotype: Its ends do not fully match the called genes, so a read error is possible. V and J are TRBV12-3 or TRBV12-4 and TRBJ1-2, with 10 bases lining up with TRBD1. The CDR3 consists of 16 residues. The CDR3 protein is CASSQSTRDRGFGCTF. DNA for the CDR3: TGTGCCAGCAGCCAATCAACCCGGGACAGGGGTTTTGGCTGCACCTTC.

The chain couples TRBV6-5 to TRBJ2-3; 11 bases fit TRBD2. The CDR3 runs 16 residues. Germline CDR1 MNHEY, CDR2 SVGAGI. The J segment lost 5 bases and the V segment lost 6 bases, leaving 10 bases of the junction unmatched. The CDR3 protein is CASRPLAGGGGDTQYF. CDR3 DNA sequence: TGTGCCAGCAGACCCCTAGCGGGGGGAGGGGGAGATACGCAGTATTTT.